A selection of T cell receptor beta chains follows, all from one sample in a study of CD4 T cells in relation to SARS-CoV-2 and coronaviruses. Assay used: immunoSEQ multiplex PCR; TCRdb lists only in-frame clones, some missing. The repertoire holds 41,000 or so clones, with approximately 82% as singletons. For these receptors, no antigen is known. Material: naive CD4+ T cells from PBMCs, cultured in vitro. All receptors derive from an adult with COVID-19. The CDR3 runs from the conserved cysteine through the conserved F or W. Fields, in order: J gene, clone size, D gene, V gene, CDR3 protein, CDR3 DNA. The D gene is left open where the match is weak. Clone size is not always given. Where it is, it says once, few, many or a class for expanded clones.

>TRBJ2-7|.|TRBD2|TRBV25-1
CASRRGVEQYF
TGTGCCAGCAGACGGGGGGTGGAGCAGTACTTC
>TRBJ2-7|.|TRBD1|TRBV5-5
CASSLTGQETYEQYF
TGTGCCAGCAGCTTAACGGGACAGGAGACCTACGAGCAGTACTTC
>TRBJ1-1|.|.|TRBV12-5
CASGLVRSLNTEAFF
TGTGCTAGTGGTTTGGTACGGAGTCTTAACACTGAAGCTTTCTTT
>TRBJ1-5|.|TRBD1|TRBV9
CASSERQGSQPQHF
TGTGCCAGCAGCGAGCGACAGGGGAGTCAGCCCCAGCATTTT
>TRBJ2-6|.|.|TRBV27
CASSLKGSGANVLTF
TGTGCCAGCAGTTTAAAAGGTTCCGGGGCCAACGTCCTGACTTTC
>TRBJ2-7|.|.|TRBV19
CASSAAGTPNYEQYF
TGTGCCAGTAGTGCCGCGGGGACCCCAAACTACGAGCAGTACTTC
>TRBJ2-3|.|.|TRBV6-6
CASSYVDSTDTQYF
TGTGCCAGCAGTTACGTGGACAGCACAGATACGCAGTATTTT
>TRBJ2-4|.|.|TRBV5-4
CASSSWTVAKNIQYF
TGTGCCAGCAGCTCATGGACGGTAGCCAAAAACATTCAGTACTTC
>TRBJ2-3|.|TRBD2|TRBV18
CASSRTSSADTQYF
TGTGCCAGCTCAAGGACTAGTTCGGCAGATACGCAGTATTTT
>TRBJ2-7|.|.|TRBV27
CASSLGRGSYEQYF
TGTGCCAGCAGTTTAGGCAGGGGCTCCTACGAGCAGTACTTC
>TRBJ2-2|once|.|TRBV18
CASPTRLSNTGELFF
TGTGCCAGCCCAACGAGGCTTTCGAACACCGGGGAGCTGTTTTTT
>TRBJ2-2|.|TRBD2|TRBV5-1
CASSLVLAGTGELFF
TGCGCCAGCAGCTTGGTATTAGCGGGAACCGGGGAGCTGTTTTTT
>TRBJ2-3|.|.|TRBV4-2
CASSTRPGDTQYF
TGTGCCAGCAGCACCCGCCCGGGAGATACGCAGTATTTT
>TRBJ2-1|.|TRBD1|TRBV6-6
CASSFRQGPHNEQFF
TGTGCCAGCAGTTTCCGACAGGGCCCCCACAATGAGCAGTTCTTC
>TRBJ2-7|.|.|TRBV5-4
CASSLGGGREQYF
TGTGCCAGCAGCTTGGGGGGAGGAAGGGAGCAGTACTTC
>TRBJ2-5|.|TRBD2|TRBV6-5
CASTTGGAGKETQYF
TGTGCCAGCACTACCGGGGGGGCCGGGAAAGAGACCCAGTACTTC
>TRBJ2-4|once|.|TRBV5-1
CASSFLLGAGNIQYF
TGCGCCAGCAGCTTCCTTTTAGGAGCGGGAAACATTCAGTACTTC
>TRBJ2-1|.|TRBD2|TRBV9
CASSVASAGYEQFF
TGTGCCAGCAGCGTAGCGTCAGCGGGATATGAGCAGTTCTTC
>TRBJ2-7|.|.|TRBV9
CASSVGIYDYEQYF
TGTGCCAGCAGCGTGGGGATATATGATTACGAGCAGTACTTC
>TRBJ2-3|.|.|TRBV3-1/TRBV3-2
CASTLMGGNDTQYF
TGTGCCAGCACCCTGATGGGCGGGAACGATACGCAGTATTTT
>TRBJ2-5|once|.|TRBV5-6
CASSLFLGSGRGETQYF
TGTGCCAGCAGCTTGTTTCTTGGGTCAGGGAGAGGAGAGACCCAGTACTTC
>TRBJ2-7|few|TRBD2|TRBV5-4
CASSSKASGFAYEQYF
TGTGCCAGCAGCTCGAAAGCTAGCGGGTTTGCCTACGAGCAGTACTTC
>TRBJ2-3|.|.|TRBV28
CASSSGLFTDTQYF
TGTGCCAGCAGTTCGGGACTCTTCACAGATACGCAGTATTTT
>TRBJ2-3|.|.|TRBV15
CATKGGADTQYF
TGTGCCACCAAGGGGGGAGCAGATACGCAGTATTTT
>TRBJ2-1|.|.|TRBV7-3
CASSSPENSEQFF
TGTGCCAGCAGCTCTCCAGAAAATAGTGAGCAGTTCTTC
>TRBJ1-6|.|.|TRBV18
CASSPYNSPLHF
TGTGCCAGCTCTCCATATAATTCACCCCTCCACTTT
>TRBJ2-7|.|.|TRBV27
CASSRERSSYEQYF
TGTGCCAGCAGCCGTGAAAGGAGCTCCTACGAGCAGTACTTC
>TRBJ2-3|.|.|TRBV2
CAYIAASTDTQYF
TGTGCCTATATAGCGGCTAGCACAGATACGCAGTATTTT
>TRBJ1-2|.|.|TRBV15
CATRQTAYYGYTF
TGTGCCACCAGACAGACAGCATACTATGGCTACACCTTC
>TRBJ2-5|.|.|TRBV5-6
CASSLGGLKETQYF
TGTGCCAGCAGCTTGGGGGGGTTAAAAGAGACCCAGTACTTC
>TRBJ2-3|.|.|TRBV9
CASSPQTATSTDTQYF
TGTGCCAGCAGCCCCCAGACTGCGACTAGCACAGATACGCAGTATTTT
>TRBJ2-7|once|.|TRBV30
CAWSVLGTAEQYF
TGTGCCTGGAGTGTACTAGGGACCGCCGAGCAGTACTTC
>TRBJ1-5|once|.|TRBV6-2/TRBV6-3
CASSYPGQPQHF
TGTGCCAGCAGTTACCCCGGGCAGCCCCAGCATTTT
>TRBJ1-5|.|.|TRBV6-5
CASSPEGDQPQHF
TGTGCCAGCAGCCCGGAGGGGGACCAGCCCCAGCATTTT
>TRBJ1-6|.|TRBD1|TRBV5-1
CASSQTTGNDSPLHF
TGCGCCAGCAGCCAGACGACAGGGAACGACTCACCCCTCCACTTT
>TRBJ2-5|.|.|TRBV19
CASSTDRTAGTETQYF
TGTGCCAGTAGTACCGACAGGACCGCGGGTACGGAGACCCAGTACTTC
>TRBJ1-1|.|.|TRBV5-1
CASSLNGAGTEAFF
TGCGCCAGCAGCTTGAATGGGGCGGGCACTGAAGCTTTCTTT
>TRBJ1-4|.|TRBD1|TRBV6-5
CASSSRGLGEKLFF
TGTGCCAGCAGTTCAAGGGGGCTGGGTGAAAAACTGTTTTTT
>TRBJ2-1|.|TRBD2|TRBV3-1/TRBV3-2
CASSSRGGGSSYNEQFF
TGTGCCAGCAGCTCAAGGGGTGGCGGGAGCTCCTACAATGAGCAGTTCTTC
>TRBJ2-5|once|.|TRBV2
CASSGEETQYF
TGTGCCAGCAGTGGAGAAGAGACCCAGTACTTC
>TRBJ2-1|.|TRBD2|TRBV20-1
CSASNLAGGDSNEQFF
TGCAGTGCTAGTAATCTGGCGGGAGGAGACTCCAATGAGCAGTTCTTC
>TRBJ2-1|few|TRBD2|TRBV30
CAWRSSGRYNEQFF
TGTGCCTGGAGATCTAGCGGGCGATACAATGAGCAGTTCTTC
>TRBJ2-1|.|TRBD1|TRBV19
CASSIRAGQGLIEQFF
TGTGCCAGTAGTATAAGGGCGGGACAGGGACTAATTGAGCAGTTCTTC
>TRBJ1-5|.|.|TRBV18
CASSPIRVPSNQPQHF
TGTGCCAGCTCACCGATCCGGGTGCCTAGCAATCAGCCCCAGCATTTT
>TRBJ1-2|.|TRBD1|TRBV19
CASNYRGDYGYTF
TGTGCCAGTAACTACAGGGGTGACTATGGCTACACCTTC
>TRBJ2-3|.|TRBD2|TRBV30
CAWDSSPGVREGSGTDTQYF
TGTGCCTGGGACAGTTCTCCCGGGGTGCGGGAGGGCTCTGGCACAGATACGCAGTATTTT
>TRBJ1-2|once|.|TRBV24-1
CATSDTKGSGYTF
TGTGCCACCAGTGACACAAAGGGCTCCGGCTACACCTTC
>TRBJ1-2|.|.|TRBV28
CASTIQGANYGYTF
TGTGCCAGCACCATACAGGGAGCTAACTATGGCTACACCTTC
>TRBJ1-2|.|.|TRBV6-5
CASSSEGRANYGYTF
TGTGCCAGCAGTTCAGAGGGGCGAGCTAACTATGGCTACACCTTC
>TRBJ2-1|.|.|TRBV30
CAWSRKTNEQFF
TGTGCCTGGAGTAGAAAAACGAATGAGCAGTTCTTC
>TRBJ2-2|.|.|TRBV28
CASSLDRWGEVTGELFF
TGTGCCAGCAGTTTAGACAGGTGGGGAGAAGTAACCGGGGAGCTGTTTTTT
>TRBJ1-1|.|.|TRBV3-1/TRBV3-2
CASTLYGGGTEAFF
TGTGCCAGCACCTTATACGGGGGCGGCACTGAAGCTTTCTTT